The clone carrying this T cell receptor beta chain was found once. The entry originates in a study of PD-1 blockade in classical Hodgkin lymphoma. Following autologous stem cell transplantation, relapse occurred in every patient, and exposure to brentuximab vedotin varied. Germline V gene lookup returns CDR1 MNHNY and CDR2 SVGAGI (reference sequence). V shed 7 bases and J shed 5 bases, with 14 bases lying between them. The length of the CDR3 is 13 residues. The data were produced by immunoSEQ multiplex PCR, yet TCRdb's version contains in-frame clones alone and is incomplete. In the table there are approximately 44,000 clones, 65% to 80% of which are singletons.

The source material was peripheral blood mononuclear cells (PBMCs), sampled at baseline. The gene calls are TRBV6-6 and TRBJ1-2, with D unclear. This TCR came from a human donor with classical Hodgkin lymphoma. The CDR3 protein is CASNSGPTYGYTF. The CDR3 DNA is TGTGCCAGCAACTCCGGTCCCACATATGGCTACACCTTC.